Described below is a single T cell receptor beta chain sequence and its context. Its cognate antigen is unknown. This CDR3 is 12 amino acids long. V was shortened by 2 bases and J by 10 bases, with 12 bases between the two germline ends. Germline V gene lookup returns CDR1 SGHNT and CDR2 YENEEA. This specimen belongs to a study of shared clonotypes between healthy human individuals. Study as a whole: CD4 naive cells filled three plates per donor, CD4 memory three, CD8 naive two and CD8 memory one. Study results and limitations: The generation probabilities recorded for non-shared clonotypes fell below those of clonotypes shared by all four donors.

Healthy HIV-negative adults without recent acute infections or vaccinations served as donors. For each subset, genomic DNA was distributed in equal portions over several immunoSEQ plates. Sequencing was performed with immunoSEQ multiplex PCR; in TCRdb, only in-frame clones are kept and a portion is missing. The table includes 1.4 million or so clones, 98% detected once. The sequence derives from a man aged 25-40 years in good health. The sample taken for sequencing was naive CD4+ T cells sorted from blood. Subset described: CD45RA+ positively selected. This sequence joins TRBV11-3 and TRBJ2-7; no reliable D call. The CDR3 sequence is CASSLLGSQQYF. The CDR3 DNA sequence: TGTGCCAGCAGCTTACTAGGATCGCAACAGTACTTC.